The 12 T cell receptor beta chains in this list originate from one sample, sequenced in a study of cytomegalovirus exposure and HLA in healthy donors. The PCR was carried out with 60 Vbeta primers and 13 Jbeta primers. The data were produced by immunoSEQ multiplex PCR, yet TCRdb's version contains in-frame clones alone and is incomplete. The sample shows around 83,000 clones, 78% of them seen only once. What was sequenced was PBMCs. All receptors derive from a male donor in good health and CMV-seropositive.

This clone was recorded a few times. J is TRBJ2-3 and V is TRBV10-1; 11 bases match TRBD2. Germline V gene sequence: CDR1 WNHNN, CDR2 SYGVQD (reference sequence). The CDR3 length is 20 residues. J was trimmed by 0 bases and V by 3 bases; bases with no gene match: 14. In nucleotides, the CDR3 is TGCGCCAGCAGTGACTCTCGAGGGGGACTAGCGGACTCTAGCACAGATACGCAGTATTTT. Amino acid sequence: CASSDSRGGLADSSTDTQYF.

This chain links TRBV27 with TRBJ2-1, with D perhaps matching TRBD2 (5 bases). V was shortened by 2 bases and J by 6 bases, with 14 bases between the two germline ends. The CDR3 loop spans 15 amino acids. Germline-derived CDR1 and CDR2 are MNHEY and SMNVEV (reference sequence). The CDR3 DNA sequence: TGTGCCAGCAGTTTAACCGGGAACCCTTTCAATGAGCAGTTCTTC. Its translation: CASSLTGNPFNEQFF.

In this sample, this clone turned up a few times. The CDR3 loop reads CASSLGQVGYNEQFF. CDR3 nucleotides: TGCGCCAGCAGCTTGGGGCAGGTTGGGTACAATGAGCAGTTCTTC. The V gene is TRBV5-1, the J gene TRBJ2-1, with D unclear. CDR1 SGHRS and CDR2 YFSETQ come from the germline V gene. The length of the CDR3 is 15 residues. V lost 0 bases and J lost 4, with 11 bases in between.

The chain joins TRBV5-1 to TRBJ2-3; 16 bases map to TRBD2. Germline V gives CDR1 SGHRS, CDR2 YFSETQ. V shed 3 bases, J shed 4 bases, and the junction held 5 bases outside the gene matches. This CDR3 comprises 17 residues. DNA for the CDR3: TGCGCCAGCAGCTCCGGGACTAGCGGGGGGGCCGCAGATACGCAGTATTTT. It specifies CASSSGTSGGAADTQYF.

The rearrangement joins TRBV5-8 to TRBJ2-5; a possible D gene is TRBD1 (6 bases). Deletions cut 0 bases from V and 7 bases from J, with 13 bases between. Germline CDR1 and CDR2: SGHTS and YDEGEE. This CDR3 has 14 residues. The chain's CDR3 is CASSLAGDIGTQYF. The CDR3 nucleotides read TGTGCCAGCAGCTTGGCCGGGGACATTGGGACCCAGTACTTC.

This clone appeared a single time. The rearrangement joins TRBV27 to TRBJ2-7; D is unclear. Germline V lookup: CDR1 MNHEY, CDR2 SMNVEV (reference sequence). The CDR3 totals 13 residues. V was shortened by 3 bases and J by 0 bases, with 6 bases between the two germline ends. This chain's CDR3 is CASSFSPSYEQYF. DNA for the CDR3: TGTGCCAGCAGTTTTTCTCCCTCCTACGAGCAGTACTTC.

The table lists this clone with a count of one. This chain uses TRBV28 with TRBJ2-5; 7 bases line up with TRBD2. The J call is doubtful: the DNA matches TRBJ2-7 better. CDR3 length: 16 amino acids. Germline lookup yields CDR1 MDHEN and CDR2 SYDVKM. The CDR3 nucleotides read TGTGCCAGCAGTTCAGCGGGATCCGTAATTTTCTACGAGCAGTACTTC. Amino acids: CASSSAGSVIFYEQYF.

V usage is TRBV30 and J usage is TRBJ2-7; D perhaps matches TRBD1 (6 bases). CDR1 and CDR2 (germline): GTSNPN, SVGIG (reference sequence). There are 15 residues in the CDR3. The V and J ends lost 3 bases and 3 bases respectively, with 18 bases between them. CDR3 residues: CAWRDRDTSLYEQYF. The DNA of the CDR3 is TGTGCCTGGAGGGACCGGGACACTTCCCTCTACGAGCAGTACTTC. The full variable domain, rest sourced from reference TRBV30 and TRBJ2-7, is SQTIHQWPATLVQPVGSPLSLECTVEGTSNPNLYWYRQAAGRGLQLLFYSVGIGQISSEVPQNLSASRPQDRQFILSSKKLLLSDSGFYLCAWRDRDTSLYEQYFGPGTRLTVT.

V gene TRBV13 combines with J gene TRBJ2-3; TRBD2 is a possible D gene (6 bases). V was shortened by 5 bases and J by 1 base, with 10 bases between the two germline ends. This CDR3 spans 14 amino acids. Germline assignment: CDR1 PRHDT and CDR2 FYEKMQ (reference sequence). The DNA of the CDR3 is TGTGCCAGCAGCCCGGGGGACCGCACAGATACGCAGTATTTT. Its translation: CASSPGDRTDTQYF.

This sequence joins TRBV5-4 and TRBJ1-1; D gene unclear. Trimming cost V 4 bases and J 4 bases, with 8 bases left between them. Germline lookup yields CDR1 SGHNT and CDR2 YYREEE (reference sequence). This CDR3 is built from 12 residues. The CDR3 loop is CASSGPGTEAFF. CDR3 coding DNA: TGTGCCAGCAGCGGCCCGGGCACTGAAGCTTTCTTT.

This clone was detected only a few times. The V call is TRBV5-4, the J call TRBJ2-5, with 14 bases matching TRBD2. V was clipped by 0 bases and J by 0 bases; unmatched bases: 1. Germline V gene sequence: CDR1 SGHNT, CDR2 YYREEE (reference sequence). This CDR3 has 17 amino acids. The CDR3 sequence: CASSLGLAGGYQETQYF. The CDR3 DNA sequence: TGTGCCAGCAGCTTGGGACTAGCGGGGGGGTACCAAGAGACCCAGTACTTC.

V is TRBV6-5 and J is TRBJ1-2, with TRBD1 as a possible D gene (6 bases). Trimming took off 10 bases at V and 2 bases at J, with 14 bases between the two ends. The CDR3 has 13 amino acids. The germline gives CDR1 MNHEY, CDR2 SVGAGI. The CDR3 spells CATAPGQNYGYTF. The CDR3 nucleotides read TGTGCCACCGCCCCGGGACAAAACTATGGCTACACCTTC.